One sample yielded the 31 T cell receptor beta chains listed below, sequenced in a study of cytomegalovirus exposure and HLA in healthy donors. Primers included in the PCR were 60 Vbeta and 13 Jbeta primers. Method: immunoSEQ multiplex PCR; TCRdb's copy keeps in-frame clones and lacks some. The sample includes approximately 190,000 clones, approximately 78% seen only once; the top ten take approximately 14%. The sample was PBMCs. The receptors here all came from a woman in her 30s in good health and CMV-seropositive.

A note on this clone: The junction departs from germline at one end; a sequencing error may be responsible. The chain combines TRBV7-7 with TRBJ2-5, with 10 bases aligning to TRBD2. Germline assignment: CDR1 SSHAT and CDR2 FNYEAQ (reference sequence). CDR3 length: 16 residues. Here the CDR3 reads CASSLEGTSAQETQYF. The CDR3 DNA reads TGTGCTAGCAGCTTAGAGGGGACTAGCGCCCAAGAGACCCAGTACTTC.

A note on this clone: Other DNA sequences in the same sample also yield this CDR3. The chain recombines TRBV30 with TRBJ1-5; no definite D call. This CDR3 comprises 13 residues. Per germline, CDR1 GTSNPN and CDR2 SVGIG (reference sequence). The germline V and J ends were trimmed by 1 base and 1 base, with 5 bases remaining between them. Here the CDR3 DNA reads TGTGCCTGGAGTGCCCAAAGCAATCAGCCCCAGCATTTT. Translating it yields CAWSAQSNQPQHF. Using reference TRBV30 and TRBJ1-5 for the parts outside the CDR3, the full variable domain is SQTIHQWPATLVQPVGSPLSLECTVEGTSNPNLYWYRQAAGRGLQLLFYSVGIGQISSEVPQNLSASRPQDRQFILSSKKLLLSDSGFYLCAWSAQSNQPQHFGDGTRLSIL.

The chain has TRBV6-6 and TRBJ2-7; D is perhaps TRBD1 (5 bases). The germline gives CDR1 MNHNY, CDR2 SVGAGI (reference sequence). The CDR3 extends over 15 amino acids. Trimming left V 0 bases short and J 3 bases short, with 12 bases between. Written as DNA, the CDR3 is TGTGCCAGCAGTTACTCGCTTGGGGCGAACTACGAGCAGTACTTC. Encoded protein: CASSYSLGANYEQYF.

This rearrangement joins TRBV9 to TRBJ2-1; 7 bases line up with TRBD1. Unmatched junction bases numbered 5, after V lost 0 bases and J lost 5 bases. There are 15 residues in the CDR3. CDR1 is SGDLS, CDR2 YYNGEE, per germline. The chain's CDR3 is CASSVEGAPDNEQFF. CDR3 DNA: TGTGCCAGCAGCGTAGAGGGGGCCCCTGACAATGAGCAGTTCTTC. Drawing the rest from reference TRBV9 and TRBJ2-1, the complete variable domain is DSGVTQTPKHLITATGQRVTLRCSPRSGDLSVYWYQQSLDQGLQFLIQYYNGEERAKGNILERFSAQQFPDLHSELNLSSLELGDSALYFCASSVEGAPDNEQFFGPGTRLTVL.

V is TRBV5-1 and J is TRBJ1-2; D is unresolved. Germline assignment: CDR1 SGHRS and CDR2 YFSETQ. Between the trimmed V and J ends, which lost 4 bases and 0 bases, there was a span of 10 bases. CDR3 length: 14 amino acids. The CDR3 nucleotides read TGCGCCAGCAGCCCCCAGGTAGCTAACTATGGCTACACCTTC. Translation: CASSPQVANYGYTF. Variable domain in full (rest from reference TRBV5-1 and TRBJ1-2): KAGVTQTPRYLIKTRGQQVTLSCSPISGHRSVSWYQQTPGQGLQFLFEYFSETQRNKGNFPGRFSGRQFSNSRSEMNVSTLELGDSALYLCASSPQVANYGYTFGSGTRLTVV.

This clone has just a few counts. This sequence joins TRBV4-2 and TRBJ1-3, with D possibly TRBD1 on 6 matching bases. Germline values: CDR1 LGHNA, CDR2 YNFKEQ. V lost 5 bases to trimming and J lost 2 bases, with 13 bases between them. The CDR3 is 15 residues long. The CDR3 DNA is TGTGCCAGCAGCGACGGGGGGGGCGCTGGAAACACCATATATTTT. It codes for CASSDGGGAGNTIYF.

The genes are TRBV11-2 and TRBJ1-4; D ambiguous. V dropped 0 bases and J dropped 4 bases, with 24 bases sitting between them. The CDR3 contains 20 residues. From germline, CDR1 is SGHAT and CDR2 FQNNGV. CDR3 nucleotide sequence: TGTGCCAGCAGCTTAGATCAGAGTTGGGGTCACCCACGGGATAATGAAAAACTGTTTTTT. Protein: CASSLDQSWGHPRDNEKLFF.

This chain links TRBV27 with TRBJ2-7; 8 bases are shared with TRBD2. The CDR3 length is 15 residues. Germline V CDR1 and CDR2: MNHEY, SMNVEV (reference sequence). V lost 6 bases and J lost 5; bases outside the gene matches: 12. CDR3 coding DNA: TGTGCCAGCAGACCCGGGGTAGCGGGGTCTAACGAGCAGTACTTC. It translates to CASRPGVAGSNEQYF.

There are a few counts of this clone. The V and J genes are TRBV7-3 and TRBJ2-1; D is undetermined. CDR1 and CDR2 (germline): SGHTA, FQGTGA. V dropped 1 base and J dropped 9 bases, with 10 bases sitting between them. The CDR3 sequence is 13 residues long. Here the CDR3 reads CASSLRSPSEQFF. The CDR3 DNA is TGTGCCAGCAGCTTAAGGAGCCCCTCTGAGCAGTTCTTC. Together with reference TRBV7-3 and TRBJ2-1, the CDR3 gives the full variable domain: GAGVSQTPSNKVTEKGKYVELRCDPISGHTALYWYRQSLGQGPEFLIYFQGTGAADDSGLPNDRFFAVRPEGSVSTLKIQRTERGDSAVYLCASSLRSPSEQFFGPGTRLTVL.

This chain uses TRBV7-2 with TRBJ1-6, with D uncertain. V lost 2 bases and J 1 base, leaving 18 bases between the germline ends. This CDR3 spans 19 amino acids. Germline loops: CDR1 SGHTA, CDR2 FQGNSA. CDR3 in DNA: TGTGCCAGCAGCTTAAGTCTGCCCAAAGCCGAGTCCTATAATTCACCCCTCCACTTT. Translation: CASSLSLPKAESYNSPLHF.

This sequence joins TRBV4-1 and TRBJ2-1; unclear D gene. Trimming stripped 4 bases from V and 5 bases from J, with 12 bases between. The CDR3 is 14 amino acids. Germline CDR1 reads MGHRA; CDR2 reads YSYEKL. The CDR3: CASSPRIVNNEQFF. The CDR3 DNA reads TGCGCCAGCAGCCCCCGTATAGTCAACAATGAGCAGTTCTTC.

This clone was seen just once. This chain links TRBV6-6 with TRBJ2-1; D is unresolved. CDR1 and CDR2 from the germline V gene are MNHNY and SVGAGI (reference sequence). The CDR3 has 12 amino acids. Trimming took off 2 bases at V and 5 bases at J, with 4 bases between the two ends. Here the CDR3 reads CASSYVDNEQFF. The CDR3 DNA follows: TGTGCCAGCAGTTACGTAGACAATGAGCAGTTCTTC.

The J gene is TRBJ1-4, the V gene TRBV13; D is unclear. Deletions cut 0 bases from V and 5 bases from J, with 4 bases between. The CDR3 loop spans 13 amino acids. Germline-derived CDR1 and CDR2 are PRHDT and FYEKMQ (reference sequence). As DNA, the CDR3 is TGTGCCAGCAGCTTAGGGGGCAATGAAAAACTGTTTTTT. Residues: CASSLGGNEKLFF.

The rearrangement joins TRBV9 to TRBJ2-2, with a tentative D call TRBD1 (6 bases). The CDR3 has 16 residues. V was cut by 4 bases and J by 4 bases, with 17 bases left in between. Germline CDR1 is SGDLS and CDR2 is YYNGEE. The CDR3 spells CASSIRQVAGTGELFF. The DNA of the CDR3 is TGTGCCAGCAGCATCCGACAGGTGGCGGGCACCGGGGAGCTGTTTTTT.

J is TRBJ1-2 and V is TRBV5-4; 7 nucleotides align to TRBD1. CDR3 length: 14 amino acids. Per the germline V gene, CDR1 is SGHNT and CDR2 is YYREEE (reference sequence). V gave up 0 bases and J gave up 7 bases; unmatched junction bases: 6. CDR3 region: CASSLARGVSGYTF. As DNA, the CDR3 is TGTGCCAGCAGCTTGGCCAGGGGGGTATCTGGCTACACCTTC.

This sequence joins TRBV4-3 and TRBJ2-1; 9 nucleotides match TRBD2. V lost 6 bases to trimming and J lost 4 bases; unmatched junction nucleotides: 7. The CDR3 spans 15 residues. Germline-derived CDR1 and CDR2 are LGHNA and YSLEER. The CDR3 here is CASRAGLARYNEQFF. As DNA, the CDR3 is TGCGCCAGCAGAGCAGGACTAGCGCGATACAATGAGCAGTTCTTC.

The chain employs TRBV6-6 and TRBJ1-1; TRBD1 matches at 7 bases. This CDR3 has 16 amino acids. CDR1 MNHNY and CDR2 SVGAGI come from the germline V gene (reference sequence). The V and J ends lost 1 base and 4 bases, in that order; junction bases with no gene match: 9. The CDR3 sequence is CASSYYRRGKVTEAFF. CDR3 nucleotides: TGTGCCAGCAGTTACTATCGCAGGGGGAAAGTCACTGAAGCTTTCTTT.

V and J are TRBV7-9 and TRBJ1-1; no clear D gene. The CDR3 totals 15 residues. Germline CDR1 and CDR2: SEHNR and FQNEAQ (reference sequence). Trimming left V 1 base short and J 10 bases short, with 19 bases between. CDR3 loop: CASSLVTLRSFRAFF. CDR3 bases: TGTGCCAGCAGCTTAGTTACGCTTCGGTCATTTCGAGCTTTCTTT.

This chain uses TRBV11-2 with TRBJ2-7, with D unresolved. CDR1 SGHAT and CDR2 FQNNGV come from the germline V gene. Trimming cost V 4 bases and J 0 bases, with 13 bases left between them. The CDR3 has 15 residues. This CDR3 reads CASSSGNDLSYEQYF. In nucleotides, the CDR3 is TGTGCCAGCAGCTCGGGTAACGATCTCTCCTACGAGCAGTACTTC.

The rearrangement joins TRBV19 to TRBJ2-7; 9 nucleotides align to TRBD1. The germline V gene has CDR1 LNHDA and CDR2 SQIVND (reference sequence). The CDR3 contains 17 residues. Trimming cost V 4 bases and J 0 bases; bases outside gene matches: 10. CDR3 nucleotide sequence: TGTGCCAGTAGTAGGGGGGACAGGGACTTCCTCTCCTACGAGCAGTACTTC. Translated, it gives CASSRGDRDFLSYEQYF.

The V and J genes are TRBV7-9 and TRBJ2-1, with TRBD2 matching over 15 bases. J was trimmed by 4 bases and V by 0 bases; bases with no gene match: 4. Germline values: CDR1 SEHNR, CDR2 FQNEAQ (reference sequence). The CDR3 length is 18 residues. For the CDR3, the DNA is TGTGCCAGCAGCTTAGCGCGGGGGACTAGCGGGAGGTACAATGAGCAGTTCTTC. Translating gives CASSLARGTSGRYNEQFF.

In DNA form, the CDR3 reads TGTGCCTGGACCGCAACAGGGACTGGAAACACCATATATTTT. Translation gives CAWTATGTGNTIYF. The J gene is TRBJ1-3, the V gene TRBV30, with a weak D call TRBD1 (6 bases). The CDR3 runs to 14 residues. Germline-derived CDR1 and CDR2 are GTSNPN and SVGIG (reference sequence). V was cut by 4 bases and J by 2 bases, with 12 bases left in between.

The J gene is TRBJ2-1, the V gene TRBV29-1, with 10 bases lining up with TRBD1. The germline V gene has CDR1 SQVTM and CDR2 ANQGSEA. This CDR3 has 13 amino acids. V shed 8 bases and J 5 bases; nucleotides not matched to a gene: 6. The CDR3 here is CSLTGQGNNEQFF. The DNA for the CDR3 is TGCAGCCTCACGGGACAGGGGAACAATGAGCAGTTCTTC.

The chain carries TRBV9 and TRBJ1-1, with D unresolved. Germline V lookup: CDR1 SGDLS, CDR2 YYNGEE. The V end was cut by 1 base, the J end by 6 bases, with 13 bases between. The CDR3 is made up of 14 amino acids. CDR3 region: CASSVNWGGSEAFF. The CDR3 DNA reads as TGTGCCAGCAGCGTAAATTGGGGAGGGTCTGAAGCTTTCTTT.

J is TRBJ2-3 and V is TRBV7-2; 11 bases are shared with TRBD2. The junction had 4 bases not matched to a gene; V was cut back by 6 bases and J by 5 bases. CDR1 is SGHTA and CDR2 is FQGNSA in the germline V gene. The CDR3 is made up of 14 amino acids. CDR3 DNA: TGTGCCAGCAGATCTACTAGCGGGAGAGATACGCAGTATTTT. Translating it yields CASRSTSGRDTQYF.

The J gene is TRBJ2-3, the V gene TRBV5-4; 7 bases match TRBD2. With V trimmed by 2 bases and J by 3 bases, 9 bases remained unmatched. Looked up from germline, CDR1 is SGHNT and CDR2 is YYREEE (reference sequence). This CDR3 spans 16 amino acids. The CDR3 coding sequence is TGTGCCAGCAGCTTAGAGGGCGGGAGTAAGACAGATACGCAGTATTTT. Its protein product is CASSLEGGSKTDTQYF.

This chain links TRBV11-2 with TRBJ2-7; 10 bases agree with TRBD2. CDR1 and CDR2 (germline): SGHAT, FQNNGV. Trimming at V came to 0 bases and at J to 6 bases, leaving 5 bases not matched to a gene. This CDR3 contains 15 residues. CDR3 nucleotides: TGTGCCAGCAGCTTAGATCTGCTAGCGGGAGCCGAGCAGTACTTC. Its protein product is CASSLDLLAGAEQYF. Using reference TRBV11-2 and TRBJ2-7 for the parts outside the CDR3, the full variable domain is EAGVAQSPRYKIIEKRQSVAFWCNPISGHATLYWYQQILGQGPKLLIQFQNNGVVDDSQLPKDRFSAERLKGVDSTLKIQPAKLEDSAVYLCASSLDLLAGAEQYFGPGTRLTVT.

The chain joins TRBV2 to TRBJ1-2, with TRBD1 matching over 8 bases. This CDR3 spans 12 amino acids. Germline V gives CDR1 SNHLY, CDR2 FYNNEI. Trimming took 5 bases from V and 6 from J; bases not matched to a gene: 2. CDR3 sequence (DNA): TGTGCCAGCAGTTCAGGGGGCGATGGCTACACCTTC. Encoded protein: CASSSGGDGYTF. Looking up the rest from reference TRBV2 and TRBJ1-2 gives the full variable domain: EPEVTQTPSHQVTQMGQEVILRCVPISNHLYFYWYRQILGQKVEFLVSFYNNEISEKSEIFDDQFSVERPDGSNFTLKIRSTKLEDSAMYFCASSSGGDGYTFGSGTRLTVV.

This chain uses TRBV7-9 with TRBJ2-1, with D perhaps TRBD1 (5 bases). The V end was cut by 4 bases, the J end by 6 bases, with 16 bases between. The CDR3 is 15 residues long. Germline V gives CDR1 SEHNR, CDR2 FQNEAQ (reference sequence). In nucleotides, the CDR3 is TGTGCCAGCAGCTCCCAGGGATGGGGCTCCAATGAGCAGTTCTTC. It specifies CASSSQGWGSNEQFF.

The chain has TRBV28 and TRBJ2-1, with a weak D call TRBD2 (7 bases). Trimming pared 2 bases from V and 6 bases from J, leaving 14 bases between. CDR3 length equals 15 residues. The V gene's germline CDR1 is MDHEN and CDR2 SYDVKM. The CDR3 DNA follows: TGTGCCAGCAGTTTACGGGGGGCGCCTTCCAATGAGCAGTTCTTC. Protein sequence: CASSLRGAPSNEQFF.

This chain uses TRBV27 with TRBJ1-1, with a tentative D call TRBD1 (6 bases). The CDR3 spans 12 residues. With 3 bases removed from V and 11 bases from J, the gap between germline ends came to 13 bases. CDR1 MNHEY and CDR2 SMNVEV come from the germline V gene (reference sequence). CDR3 sequence (DNA): TGTGCCAGCAGTTTCTATGGGGGCAGGGCTTTCTTT. Its translation is CASSFYGGRAFF.